This entry lists 21 T cell receptor beta chains sequenced from one sample in a study of T-cell memory formation after mild COVID-19. TCRdb passed the 5' RACE reads through MiXCR, listing each CDR3 protein once. The sample has about 320,000 distinct CDR3 sequences, 13% to 15% seen once. The material sequenced was PBMCs or a T cell subset sorted from them (not recorded which). The receptors originated from a man younger than 30 who had mild COVID-19 (a few samples of this study predate the infection). Cell type and time point are not known.

This clonotype was counted between two and nine times. V and J are TRBV5-1 and TRBJ1-2; no definite D call. The germline V and J ends were trimmed by 5 bases and 4 bases, with 18 bases remaining between them. Looked up from germline, CDR1 is SGHRS and CDR2 is YFSETQ. The CDR3 has 15 amino acids. The CDR3 DNA reads as TGCGCCAGCAGATCTGGAGAAGCAGACGTCTATGGCTACACCTTC. It translates to CASRSGEADVYGYTF.

Only a few counts were recorded for this clonotype. V gene TRBV29-1 combines with J gene TRBJ2-3; 8 bases match TRBD2. The CDR3 runs 12 residues. Germline-derived CDR1 and CDR2 are SQVTM and ANQGSEA. V lost 8 bases, J lost 9 bases, and 10 bases stayed unmatched. The CDR3 bases are TGCAGCTTCCCGACGGGGGGGACAACGCAGTATTTT. Protein sequence: CSFPTGGTTQYF.

V is TRBV20-1 and J is TRBJ2-3; TRBD2 agrees at 13 bases. The junction had 5 bases not matched to a gene; V was cut back by 3 bases and J by 5 bases. CDR1 is DFQATT, CDR2 SNEGSKA, per germline (reference sequence). CDR3 length equals 15 residues. Here the CDR3 DNA reads TGCAGTGCTAGGGCTACTAGCGGGGGGGGAGATACGCAGTATTTT. As protein: CSARATSGGGDTQYF.

The CDR3 bases are TGTGCCAGCAGCCAGTTTGACAGGAGAAAACTGTTTTTT. Its protein is CASSQFDRRKLFF. The chain recombines TRBV4-2 with TRBJ1-4, with D possibly being TRBD1 (6 bases). The CDR3 spans 13 residues. Trimming left V 3 bases short and J 10 bases short, with 12 bases between. The germline CDR1 and CDR2 sequences are LGHNA and YNFKEQ.

V usage is TRBV29-1 and J usage is TRBJ1-1, with unresolved D. The CDR3 is made up of 13 amino acids. In germline, CDR1 is SQVTM, CDR2 ANQGSEA. Trimming pared 5 bases from V and 1 base from J, leaving 11 bases between. The CDR3 sequence: CSVRARTNTEAFF. For the CDR3, the DNA is TGCAGCGTTCGGGCCAGAACGAACACTGAAGCTTTCTTT.

The J gene is TRBJ2-5, the V gene TRBV2; D is perhaps TRBD2 (7 bases). The ends were cut back, 2 bases at V and 2 bases at J, with 12 bases in the middle. This CDR3 contains 15 residues. The V gene's germline CDR1 is SNHLY and CDR2 FYNNEI. The CDR3 loop reads CASSEWGGNQETQYF. CDR3 DNA sequence: TGTGCCAGCAGTGAATGGGGGGGCAATCAAGAGACCCAGTACTTC.

This clonotype was counted a few times. The rearrangement uses TRBV3-1 and TRBJ2-3; D may be TRBD2 (7 bases). CDR1 and CDR2 from the germline V gene are LGHDT and YNNKEL (reference sequence). The CDR3 runs 14 residues. V was shortened by 4 bases and J by 1 base, with 9 bases between the two germline ends. The CDR3: CASSLRGRTDTQYF. The CDR3 region has the DNA TGTGCCAGCAGCCTGCGGGGGCGCACAGATACGCAGTATTTT.

CDR3 in amino acids: CASSLERVMNTEAFF. CDR3 nucleotide sequence: TGTGCCAGCAGCTTAGAGAGGGTCATGAACACTGAAGCTTTCTTT. The J gene is TRBJ1-1, the V gene TRBV7-8; D not resolved. The germline gives CDR1 SGHVS, CDR2 FQNEAQ. CDR3 length: 15 residues. V gave up 1 base and J gave up 0 bases, with 9 bases separating them.

This clonotype was counted only a few times. This rearrangement joins TRBV3-1 to TRBJ2-2; a weak D match, TRBD1 (6 bases). Germline CDR1 LGHDT, CDR2 YNNKEL (reference sequence). There are 13 residues in the CDR3. V was clipped by 4 bases and J by 6 bases, with 9 bases between them. CDR3: CASSPHRAGELFF. The CDR3 region has the DNA TGTGCCAGCAGCCCCCACAGGGCCGGGGAGCTGTTTTTT.

This clonotype was seen more than once but under ten times. The chain is built from TRBV6-2 or TRBV6-3 and TRBJ1-5, with D possibly matching TRBD1 (5 bases). The CDR3 consists of 14 residues. CDR1 is MNHEY, CDR2 SVGEGT, per germline. Trimming stripped 5 bases from V and 0 bases from J, with 8 bases between. In DNA, the CDR3 is TGTGCCAGCAGTGGGACCTATAGCAATCAGCCCCAGCATTTT. It encodes CASSGTYSNQPQHF.

The chain recombines TRBV27 with TRBJ2-5; 11 bases map to TRBD1. Trimming removed 7 bases from V and 5 bases from J; junction bases left unmatched: 9. CDR1 and CDR2 (germline): MNHEY, SMNVEV (reference sequence). This CDR3 has 15 amino acids. CDR3 in DNA: TGTGCCAGCATGGGACAGGGGGTCTCCTGGGAGACCCAGTACTTC. Residues: CASMGQGVSWETQYF.

This clonotype has a handful of counts. J is TRBJ2-7 and V is TRBV5-1, with D maybe TRBD1 (6 bases). CDR1 and CDR2 (germline): SGHRS, YFSETQ. Trimming left V 4 bases short and J 0 bases short, with 14 bases between. The CDR3 sequence is 15 residues long. The CDR3 loop is CASSPDRTSSYEQYV. DNA of the CDR3: TGCGCCAGCAGCCCCGACAGGACGTCCTCCTACGAGCAGTACGTC.

This chain joins TRBV7-6 and TRBJ2-1; 11 nucleotides line up with TRBD2. J was trimmed by 9 bases and V by 1 base; bases with no gene match: 8. Germline V gene lookup returns CDR1 SGHVS and CDR2 FNYEAQ. There are 16 residues in the CDR3. CDR3 sequence reads: CASSLGVAGGYSEQFF. The DNA of the CDR3 is TGTGCCAGCAGCTTAGGAGTAGCGGGGGGGTATAGTGAGCAGTTCTTC.

This clonotype was seen only once. J is TRBJ2-1 and V is TRBV7-3; 10 bases agree with TRBD1. Trimming took 4 bases from V and 6 from J; bases not matched to a gene: 3. This CDR3 is built from 14 residues. CDR1 SGHTA and CDR2 FQGTGA come from the germline V gene. CDR3 region: CASSSGTGANEQFF. In DNA, the CDR3 is TGTGCCAGCAGCTCCGGGACAGGGGCCAATGAGCAGTTCTTC.

A few counts support this clonotype. This chain uses TRBV6-5 with TRBJ2-5, with a possible D match to TRBD1 (5 bases). This CDR3 spans 12 amino acids. The germline V and J ends were trimmed by 8 bases and 1 base, with 8 bases remaining between them. The germline V gene encodes CDR1 MNHEY and CDR2 SVGAGI. The CDR3 coding sequence is TGTGCCAGCCAGGGCTCCCAAGAGACCCAGTACTTC. Protein: CASQGSQETQYF.

This clonotype was observed a handful of times. The gene calls are TRBV12-3 or TRBV12-4 and TRBJ1-1; maybe TRBD1 (5 bases). The length of the CDR3 is 13 residues. Trimming removed 3 bases at V and 4 bases at J, with 9 bases between. The CDR3 region has the DNA TGTGCCAGCAGTTTGTGGGGACTCACTGAAGCTTTCTTT. Protein: CASSLWGLTEAFF.

CDR3 in DNA: TGTGCCAGCAGCCGAGATGGCCTGAGGGAACTGTTTTTT. This encodes CASSRDGLRELFF. The chain uses TRBV28 and TRBJ1-4; D remains ambiguous. CDR1 is MDHEN and CDR2 is SYDVKM in the germline V gene. The ends were cut back, 6 bases at V and 12 bases at J, with 17 bases in the middle. The length of the CDR3 is 13 residues. The whole variable domain, remainder taken from reference TRBV28 and TRBJ1-4, is DVKVTQSSRYLVKRTGEKVFLECVQDMDHENMFWYRQDPGLGLRLIYFSYDVKMKEKGDIPEGYSVSREKKERFSLILESASTNQTSMYLCASSRDGLRELFFGSGTQLSVL.

The sample holds a few counts of this clonotype. The chain links TRBV6-5 to TRBJ1-1; no firm D call. Per germline, CDR1 MNHEY and CDR2 SVGAGI. The CDR3 runs to 13 residues. V dropped 6 bases and J dropped 0 bases, with 8 bases sitting between them. In nucleotides, the CDR3 is TGTGCCAGCAGGAGACGGGTGAACACTGAAGCTTTCTTT. It encodes CASRRRVNTEAFF.

The chain links TRBV6-1 to TRBJ2-1; a possible D gene is TRBD2 (5 bases). V lost 8 bases to trimming and J lost 5 bases, with 19 bases between them. This CDR3 region has 15 residues. Germline V gene sequence: CDR1 MNHNS, CDR2 SASEGT. Written as DNA, the CDR3 is TGTGCCAGCGAGGTGGGAGTTGGCCGACACAATGAGCAGTTCTTC. Translation gives CASEVGVGRHNEQFF.

This clonotype showed up just a few times. V and J are TRBV19 and TRBJ1-2, with D maybe TRBD1 (5 bases). CDR3 size: 13 residues. With 3 bases removed from V and 4 bases from J, the gap between germline ends came to 9 bases. Germline V CDR1 and CDR2: LNHDA, SQIVND (reference sequence). The CDR3: CASSIAGRYGYTF. The CDR3 DNA follows: TGTGCCAGTAGTATCGCGGGACGCTATGGCTACACCTTC.

The gene calls are TRBV12-2 and TRBJ2-7. TRBV12-2 is annotated as a pseudogene. The CDR3 is made up of 15 amino acids. CDR3 region: CASRSNVLGLGEQYV. The CDR3 region has the DNA TGTGCAAGTCGCTCTAACGTTTTGGGTTTGGGAGAGCAGTACGTC.